These T cell receptor beta chains were read from a single sample in a study of cytomegalovirus exposure and HLA in healthy donors. The data were produced by immunoSEQ multiplex PCR, yet TCRdb's version contains in-frame clones alone and is incomplete. The table has approximately 160,000 clones, around four fifths seen once. Sequencing was carried out using PBMCs. These receptors were collected from a man between 18 and 35 years old in good health and CMV-seropositive. CDR3s include the opening cysteine and the closing phenylalanine or tryptophan. A D gene is named only where the DNA matches it firmly.

j_call	d_call	v_call	cdr3_aa
TRBJ2-1	TRBD2	TRBV5-1	CASSLEGHDLGLVTNEQFF
TRBJ2-5	TRBD1	TRBV29-1	CSARQGITETQYF
TRBJ1-1	NA	TRBV14	CASSQAVMNKRDTEAFF
TRBJ1-4	NA	TRBV2	CASLTTGYEKLFF
TRBJ1-2	NA	TRBV9	CASSSTATNYGYTF
TRBJ2-1	TRBD1	TRBV18	CASSPPGQGTGEQFF
TRBJ1-1	TRBD1	TRBV4-2	CASSSQQGANTEAFF
TRBJ2-5	NA	TRBV6-6	CASSYGTIQGETQYF
TRBJ2-2	TRBD2	TRBV30	CAWSVGGGRATGELFF
TRBJ2-5	NA	TRBV30	CAWKSRALLQETQYF
TRBJ1-1	NA	TRBV6-5	CASSLSGNTEAFF
TRBJ1-1	TRBD1	TRBV6-6	CASSSIRDRLEAFF
TRBJ1-3	NA	TRBV11-2	CASSRGAGPNSGNTIYF
TRBJ1-3	NA	TRBV28	CASTSTGGSGNTIYF
TRBJ1-2	NA	TRBV5-1	CASHLGAGASRYYGYTF
TRBJ2-1	TRBD2	TRBV28	CASQAGGLYNEQFF
TRBJ1-5	NA	TRBV19	CASSIARLLNQPQHF
TRBJ2-7	NA	TRBV5-1	CASSPPPGTGSYEQYF
TRBJ1-3	TRBD1	TRBV4-3	CASSYDRGHGGNTIYF
TRBJ2-2	TRBD1	TRBV7-9	CASSRKGANGELFF
TRBJ2-3	NA	TRBV30	CAWSPQLLDTQYF
TRBJ2-6	NA	TRBV4-3	CASSQVPISGANVLTF
TRBJ1-1	NA	TRBV4-2	CASSQDYTGGLGTEAFF
TRBJ2-5	TRBD1	TRBV5-5	CASSPSTGKETQYF
TRBJ2-5	TRBD2	TRBV25-1	CASSDVGAGVQETQYF
TRBJ2-5	TRBD1	TRBV2	CASQGQGASEGETQYF
TRBJ1-2	NA	TRBV6-5	CASSNRKLNYGYTF
TRBJ1-2	NA	TRBV5-5	CASSLTGFSYTF
TRBJ1-1	NA	TRBV19	CASRGEGTEAFF
TRBJ2-5	NA	TRBV11-3	CASSPGTGPWETQYF
TRBJ2-1	NA	TRBV7-9	CASSFGGAYNEQFF
TRBJ2-7	NA	TRBV5-1	CASSLTGSYEQYF
TRBJ2-2	TRBD1	TRBV6-5	CASISGTGRGELFF
TRBJ2-6	TRBD1	TRBV7-9	CASRGQASSGANVLTF
TRBJ2-1	TRBD2	TRBV6-6	CASGGGFGNEQFF
TRBJ2-3	NA	TRBV7-9	CASSYRDGGTDTQYF
TRBJ2-7	NA	TRBV27	CASSRRREGYEQYF
TRBJ2-3	TRBD2	TRBV2	CASSELGLASTDTQYF
TRBJ1-1	TRBD1	TRBV19	CASSTRTGGNTEAFF
TRBJ2-1	TRBD2	TRBV5-8	CASSLLKFTSGKYNEQFF
TRBJ1-1	NA	TRBV9	CASSSREDTEAFF
TRBJ1-2	NA	TRBV20-1	CSALGGGYTF
TRBJ1-1	TRBD1	TRBV7-8	CASSLPRTGIAEAFF
TRBJ2-7	TRBD1	TRBV6-1	CASRSGQSYEQYF
TRBJ2-3	NA	TRBV10-1	CASSGANTDTQYF
TRBJ2-5	NA	TRBV4-1	CASSQARLVGGPGETQYF
TRBJ2-2	TRBD2	TRBV5-1	CASSLARTSTGELFF
TRBJ2-1	TRBD2	TRBV15	CATSASGTGEQFF
TRBJ2-2	TRBD1	TRBV30	CAWAMDRGGRRAGELFF
TRBJ2-3	TRBD2	TRBV5-1	CASSWDPGLVGGSYTDTQYF